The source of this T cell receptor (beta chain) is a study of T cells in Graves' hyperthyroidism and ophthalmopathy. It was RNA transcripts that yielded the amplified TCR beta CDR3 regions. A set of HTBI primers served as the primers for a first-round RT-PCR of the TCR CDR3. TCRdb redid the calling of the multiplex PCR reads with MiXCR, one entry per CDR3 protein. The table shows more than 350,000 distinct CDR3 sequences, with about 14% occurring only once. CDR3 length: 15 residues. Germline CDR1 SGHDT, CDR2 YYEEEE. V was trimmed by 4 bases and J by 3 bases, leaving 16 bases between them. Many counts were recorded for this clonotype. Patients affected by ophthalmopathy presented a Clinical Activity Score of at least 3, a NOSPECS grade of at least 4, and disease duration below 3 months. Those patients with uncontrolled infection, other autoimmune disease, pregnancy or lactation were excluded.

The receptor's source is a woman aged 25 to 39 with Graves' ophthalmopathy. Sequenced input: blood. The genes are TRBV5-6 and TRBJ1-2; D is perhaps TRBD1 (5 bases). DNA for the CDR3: TGTGCCAGCAGCCTCTTTGCCGGGACGGACTATGGCTACACCTTC. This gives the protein CASSLFAGTDYGYTF.